This T cell receptor beta chain is from a study of beta chain features in type 1 diabetes. V was shortened by 5 bases and J by 8 bases, with 15 bases between the two germline ends. The CDR3 has 14 residues. Germline values: CDR1 SNHLY, CDR2 FYNNEI. Expressed TCRB transcripts got sequenced, as all isolated RNA was reverse transcribed. Repertoires were generated with immunoSEQ multiplex PCR, while TCRdb's copy carries only in-frame clones and drops some. The sample includes 810,000 or so clones, roughly 17% of them seen just once. Specimen: naive CD4+ T cells from blood. This TCR was sampled from a woman aged 18-29 years in good health. The chain employs TRBV2 and TRBJ1-4; D uncertain. As DNA, the CDR3 is TGTGCCAGCAGTTCCAACGGTCGAGGGGAAAAACTGTTTTTT. This sequence encodes CASSSNGRGEKLFF.